The 7 T cell receptor beta chains below all came from one sample that was sequenced in a study of T cell changes during pregnancy in multiple sclerosis. Generated by immunoSEQ multiplex PCR, the TCRdb table keeps only in-frame clones and is missing some. The sample consists of approximately 13,000 clones, 90% of them appearing once. Sequencing was performed on CD8+ T cells from peripheral blood mononuclear cells, taken after pregnancy. The source is a female donor in good health, enrolled as a control in a pregnancy study.

The genes are TRBV11-1 and TRBJ2-7; no firm D call. V shed 3 bases and J shed 2 bases, with 8 bases lying between them. The CDR3 is 13 amino acids. Per germline, CDR1 SGHAT and CDR2 FQDESV (reference sequence). CDR3 bases: TGTGCCAGCAGCTTGAACGGTCCCTACGAGCAGTACTTC. This translates into CASSLNGPYEQYF.

This chain uses TRBV29-1 with TRBJ1-1; perhaps TRBD1 as D (6 bases). V lost 4 bases, J lost 4 bases, and 16 bases lay in between. The length of the CDR3 is 14 residues. Germline V CDR1 and CDR2: SQVTM, ANQGSEA. CDR3 sequence: CSVGEQGTGTEAFF. The CDR3 nucleotides are TGCAGCGTTGGGGAGCAGGGGACGGGCACTGAAGCTTTCTTT.

The DNA for the CDR3 is TGTGCCAGCAGTTTATCGTCAGGGATCACCGCCTACGAGCAGTACTTC. It encodes CASSLSSGITAYEQYF. The chain carries TRBV27 and TRBJ2-7; perhaps TRBD1 as D (5 bases). Germline loops: CDR1 MNHEY, CDR2 SMNVEV (reference sequence). The CDR3 contains 16 residues. Trimming cost V 0 bases and J 2 bases, with 14 bases left between them.

V usage is TRBV28 and J usage is TRBJ1-5; TRBD1 is a possible D gene (5 bases). V was shortened by 5 bases and J by 0 bases, with 14 bases between the two germline ends. In germline, CDR1 is MDHEN, CDR2 SYDVKM. The CDR3 has 16 residues. The CDR3: CASSPGGFYSNQPQHF. The DNA of the CDR3 is TGTGCCAGCAGTCCCGGGGGATTCTATAGCAATCAGCCCCAGCATTTT.

This chain links TRBV28 with TRBJ2-7; D perhaps matches TRBD1 (6 bases). The CDR3 runs 16 residues. Germline CDR1 and CDR2: MDHEN and SYDVKM. Deletions cut 1 base from V and 2 bases from J, with 15 bases between. The DNA for the CDR3 is TGTGCCAGCAGTTTATTGAGGACAGCCCTAACCTACGAGCAGTACTTC. Protein product: CASSLLRTALTYEQYF.

This sequence joins TRBV27 and TRBJ2-5, with 10 bases aligning to TRBD1. The CDR3 has 16 residues. With V trimmed by 2 bases and J by 4 bases, 7 bases remained unmatched. Germline CDR1 and CDR2: MNHEY and SMNVEV (reference sequence). In DNA form, the CDR3 reads TGTGCCAGCAGTTTACTCGGGACAGGGGTGATAGAGACCCAGTACTTC. Amino acid sequence: CASSLLGTGVIETQYF.

This clone was detected only once. The V gene is TRBV15, the J gene TRBJ2-7; D is uncertain. Germline V gives CDR1 LNHNV, CDR2 YYDKDF (reference sequence). Trimming cost V 1 base and J 10 bases, with 17 bases left between them. There are 14 residues in the CDR3. The CDR3 loop is CATSRGSAQGDQYF. CDR3 bases: TGTGCCACCAGCAGAGGATCCGCACAAGGAGATCAGTACTTC.